Listed below are T cell receptor beta chains from one sample, sequenced in a study of cytomegalovirus exposure and HLA in healthy donors. Some clones are missing from TCRdb's copy, which holds only in-frame ones; the method was immunoSEQ multiplex PCR. The sample has some 130,000 clones, 82% seen once. Sample: PBMCs. These receptors all come from a woman aged 45-65 years in good health and CMV-seropositive. Each CDR3 is given with its conserved first and last residue. The order of the fields is J gene, V gene, D gene, clone size, CDR3 protein, CDR3 DNA. A D gene is named only where the DNA matches it firmly. For some rows the clone size is stated as once, few or many, or as a class when expanded; others skip it.

>TRBJ2-5|TRBV9|TRBD1|-
CASSGGQGALGETQYF
TGTGCCAGCAGCGGCGGACAGGGGGCGCTAGGAGAGACCCAGTACTTC
>TRBJ2-6|TRBV5-1|-|-
CASSWHSGANVLTF
TGCGCCAGCAGCTGGCACTCTGGGGCCAACGTCCTGACTTTC
>TRBJ1-3|TRBV28|-|-
CASSLWGAKGNTIYF
TGTGCCAGCAGTTTATGGGGGGCTAAAGGAAACACCATATATTTT
>TRBJ2-3|TRBV4-1|-|-
CASSQEWGGSDTQYF
TGCGCCAGCAGCCAAGAGTGGGGGGGCAGCGATACGCAGTATTTT
>TRBJ2-5|TRBV2|TRBD2|-
CASTPGAGGETQYF
TGTGCCAGCACTCCTGGAGCGGGAGGAGAGACCCAGTACTTC
>TRBJ2-5|TRBV29-1|TRBD2|-
CSVLAGGQETQYF
TGCAGCGTCCTAGCGGGGGGGCAAGAGACCCAGTACTTC
>TRBJ2-6|TRBV15|-|-
CAATGSLRANVLTF
TGTGCCGCTACAGGGAGCTTACGAGCCAACGTCCTGACTTTC
>TRBJ1-1|TRBV5-1|-|-
CASSQTRGSEAFF
TGCGCCAGCAGTCAGACCAGGGGATCTGAAGCTTTCTTT
>TRBJ1-1|TRBV18|-|-
CASSAKEPKTEAFF
TGTGCCAGCTCAGCAAAGGAGCCGAAGACTGAAGCTTTCTTT
>TRBJ2-5|TRBV5-1|TRBD2|-
CASSLRPTSGAEETQYF
TGCGCCAGCAGCTTGCGCCCGACTAGCGGAGCTGAGGAGACCCAGTACTTC
>TRBJ2-2|TRBV7-9|-|-
CASSLGSTGNTGELFF
TGTGCCAGCAGCTTAGGGTCCACAGGGAACACCGGGGAGCTGTTTTTT
>TRBJ2-7|TRBV30|TRBD1|-
CAWSVGTGIYYEQYF
TGTGCCTGGAGTGTAGGGACAGGGATTTACTACGAGCAGTACTTC
>TRBJ1-1|TRBV5-4|TRBD1|-
CASSMDRVLNTEAFF
TGTGCCAGCAGCATGGACAGGGTTCTGAACACTGAAGCTTTCTTT
>TRBJ1-1|TRBV5-1|TRBD1|once
CASSPGTGVKDTEAFF
TGCGCCAGCAGCCCGGGGACAGGGGTAAAGGACACTGAAGCTTTCTTT
>TRBJ2-7|TRBV10-3|TRBD2|-
CANAPTSGSSEQYF
TGTGCCAACGCTCCGACTAGCGGGAGTTCCGAGCAGTACTTC
>TRBJ2-5|TRBV7-3|TRBD2|-
CASSLGGGLQETQYF
TGTGCCAGCAGCTTAGGGGGGGGACTACAAGAGACCCAGTACTTC
>TRBJ2-3|TRBV11-2|-|-
CASSPGLQGTDTQYF
TGTGCCAGCAGCCCGGGACTGCAGGGCACAGATACGCAGTATTTT
>TRBJ1-3|TRBV13|-|-
CASSVNERNTIYF
TGTGCCAGCAGCGTAAATGAGAGGAACACCATATATTTT
>TRBJ2-7|TRBV7-2|-|-
CASSLVGTNTYEQYF
TGTGCCAGCAGCTTAGTTGGGACAAATACCTACGAGCAGTACTTC
>TRBJ2-3|TRBV9|-|-
CASSPHTDTQYF
TGTGCCAGCAGCCCCCACACAGATACGCAGTATTTT
>TRBJ1-2|TRBV7-9|-|once
CASSLDRSYTF
TGTGCCAGCAGCCTAGACAGGTCCTACACCTTC
>TRBJ1-3|TRBV9|TRBD1|-
CASSLGQLHSGNTIYF
TGTGCCAGCAGCTTGGGACAGCTCCACTCTGGAAACACCATATATTTT
>TRBJ1-2|TRBV9|TRBD1|-
CASSVEGAFYGYTF
TGTGCCAGCAGCGTGGAGGGGGCGTTCTATGGCTACACCTTC
>TRBJ2-5|TRBV7-2|TRBD2|-
CASSSTSGGYQETQYF
TGTGCCAGCAGCTCCACTAGCGGGGGCTACCAAGAGACCCAGTACTTC